These T cell receptor beta chains were read from a single sample in a study of cytotoxic CD8 clonotypes in ibrutinib-treated CLL. Profiling relied on immunoSEQ multiplex PCR, and the TCRdb table lists in-frame clones only, not all of them. Here the sample spans 6,000 or so clones, 65% to 80% being singletons. The sequencing used PBMCs, collected before ibrutinib treatment. These receptors all come from a human donor with chronic lymphocytic leukemia. Both conserved end residues are part of each CDR3. A D gene is named only where the DNA matches it firmly. Clone size is given for some rows only: seen once, a few or many times, or a class if the clone is expanded.

v_call: TRBV11-3; d_call: -; clone_size: -; j_call: TRBJ2-7; cdr3_nt: TGTGCCAGCAGCCCAGGGACGGAGCAGTACTTC; cdr3_aa: CASSPGTEQYF
v_call: TRBV29-1; d_call: -; clone_size: -; j_call: TRBJ2-7; cdr3_nt: TGCAGCGTTTTACCCCGGGAAACCTACGAGCAGTACTTC; cdr3_aa: CSVLPRETYEQYF
v_call: TRBV7-9; d_call: -; clone_size: -; j_call: TRBJ2-4; cdr3_nt: TGTGCCAGCAGCGAACAGAGAGCCAAAAACATTCAGTACTTC; cdr3_aa: CASSEQRAKNIQYF
v_call: TRBV10-3; d_call: -; clone_size: -; j_call: TRBJ2-5; cdr3_nt: TGTGCCATCAGTCAGAGTAAAGGGGTAGAAGAGACCCAGTACTTC; cdr3_aa: CAISQSKGVEETQYF
v_call: TRBV11-2; d_call: -; clone_size: -; j_call: TRBJ2-3; cdr3_nt: TGTGCCAGCAGCTTAGGCCCCGAAGATACGCAGTATTTT; cdr3_aa: CASSLGPEDTQYF
v_call: TRBV7-2; d_call: TRBD1; clone_size: -; j_call: TRBJ2-7; cdr3_nt: TGTGCCAGCAGCTCCCGGACAGGGGACGAGCAGTACTTC; cdr3_aa: CASSSRTGDEQYF
v_call: TRBV18; d_call: -; clone_size: -; j_call: TRBJ1-2; cdr3_nt: TGTGCCAGCTTACGAGGCGGTATAGGCTACACCTTC; cdr3_aa: CASLRGGIGYTF
v_call: TRBV2; d_call: -; clone_size: once; j_call: TRBJ2-7; cdr3_nt: TGTGCCAGCACAGCGGAACCTAGATACGAGCAGTACTTC; cdr3_aa: CASTAEPRYEQYF
v_call: TRBV5-1; d_call: TRBD1; clone_size: -; j_call: TRBJ2-3; cdr3_nt: TGCGCCAGCAGCATAGACAGGGGCACAGATACGCAGTATTTT; cdr3_aa: CASSIDRGTDTQYF
v_call: TRBV9; d_call: -; clone_size: -; j_call: TRBJ1-2; cdr3_nt: TGTGCCAGCAGCGTAGGGCCAGGGAACTATGGCTACACCTTC; cdr3_aa: CASSVGPGNYGYTF
v_call: TRBV6-1; d_call: -; clone_size: large; j_call: TRBJ2-3; cdr3_nt: TGTGCCAGCAGGAACACAGATACGCAGTATTTT; cdr3_aa: CASRNTDTQYF
v_call: TRBV6-4; d_call: TRBD1; clone_size: -; j_call: TRBJ1-1; cdr3_nt: TGTGCCAGCAGTGACTCTCCGGGACAGGGGAGGCGGACCACTGAAGCTTTCTTT; cdr3_aa: CASSDSPGQGRRTTEAFF
v_call: TRBV29-1; d_call: -; clone_size: few; j_call: TRBJ2-2; cdr3_nt: TGCAGCGTTCGTGCGGGTCGGAACACCGGGGAGCTGTTTTTT; cdr3_aa: CSVRAGRNTGELFF
v_call: TRBV27; d_call: -; clone_size: -; j_call: TRBJ2-7; cdr3_nt: TGTGCCAGCAGTCCGACAGGACTCTACGAGCAGTACTTC; cdr3_aa: CASSPTGLYEQYF
v_call: TRBV7-3; d_call: -; clone_size: -; j_call: TRBJ1-2; cdr3_nt: TGTGCCAGCAGCTTAAGTCCACGGGGGGAGTTCGGCTACACCTTC; cdr3_aa: CASSLSPRGEFGYTF
v_call: TRBV11-2; d_call: -; clone_size: -; j_call: TRBJ1-1; cdr3_nt: TGTGCCAGCAGCTTAGGGGGAATGGTGAACACTGAAGCTTTCTTT; cdr3_aa: CASSLGGMVNTEAFF
v_call: TRBV27; d_call: TRBD1; clone_size: -; j_call: TRBJ1-1; cdr3_nt: TGTGCCAGCAGTTTAAGGTTTCGACAGGGGGTTGTTGGGAACACTGAAGCTTTCTTT; cdr3_aa: CASSLRFRQGVVGNTEAFF
v_call: TRBV2; d_call: -; clone_size: -; j_call: TRBJ2-7; cdr3_nt: TGTGCCAGCACAGCGGGTGCCGGGGGGCAGTACTTC; cdr3_aa: CASTAGAGGQYF
v_call: TRBV7-3; d_call: -; clone_size: -; j_call: TRBJ2-2; cdr3_nt: TGTGCCAGCAGCTGGACTTACGCCGGGGAGCTGTTTTTT; cdr3_aa: CASSWTYAGELFF